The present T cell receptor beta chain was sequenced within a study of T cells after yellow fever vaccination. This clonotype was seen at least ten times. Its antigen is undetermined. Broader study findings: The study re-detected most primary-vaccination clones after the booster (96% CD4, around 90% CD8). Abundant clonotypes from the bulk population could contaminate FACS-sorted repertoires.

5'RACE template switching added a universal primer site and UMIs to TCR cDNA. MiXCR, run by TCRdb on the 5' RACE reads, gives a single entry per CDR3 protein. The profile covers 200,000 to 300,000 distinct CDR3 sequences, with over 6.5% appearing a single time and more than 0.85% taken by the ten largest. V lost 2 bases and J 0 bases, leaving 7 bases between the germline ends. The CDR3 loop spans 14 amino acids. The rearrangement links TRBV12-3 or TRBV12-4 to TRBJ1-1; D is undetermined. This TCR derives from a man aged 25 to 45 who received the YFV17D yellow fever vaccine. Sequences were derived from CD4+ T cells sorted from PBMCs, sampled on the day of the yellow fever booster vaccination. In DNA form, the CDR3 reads TGTGCCAGCAGTTTAAGACACATGAACACTGAAGCTTTCTTT. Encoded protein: CASSLRHMNTEAFF.